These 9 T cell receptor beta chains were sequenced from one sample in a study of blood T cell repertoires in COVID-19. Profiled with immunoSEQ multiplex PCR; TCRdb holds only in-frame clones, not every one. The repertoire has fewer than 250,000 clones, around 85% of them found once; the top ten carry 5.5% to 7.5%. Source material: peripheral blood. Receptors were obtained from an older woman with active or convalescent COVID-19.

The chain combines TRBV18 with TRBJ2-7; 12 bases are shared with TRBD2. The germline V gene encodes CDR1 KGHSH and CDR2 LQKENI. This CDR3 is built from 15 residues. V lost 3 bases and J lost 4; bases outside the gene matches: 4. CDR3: CASSPEGLAGYEQYF. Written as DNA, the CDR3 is TGTGCCAGCTCACCGGAAGGACTAGCGGGATACGAGCAGTACTTC.

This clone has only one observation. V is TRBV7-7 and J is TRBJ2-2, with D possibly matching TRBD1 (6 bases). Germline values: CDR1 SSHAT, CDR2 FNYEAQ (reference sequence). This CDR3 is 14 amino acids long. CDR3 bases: TGTGCTAGCGCCCAGAGTAGGGGGTCCGGGGAGCTGTTTTTT. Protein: CASAQSRGSGELFF. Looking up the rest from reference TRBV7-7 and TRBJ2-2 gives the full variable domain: GAGVSQSPRYKVTKRGQDVTLRCDPISSHATLYWYQQALGQGPEFLTYFNYEAQPDKSGLPSDRFSAERPEGSISTLTIQRTEQRDSAMYRCASAQSRGSGELFFGEGSRLTVL.

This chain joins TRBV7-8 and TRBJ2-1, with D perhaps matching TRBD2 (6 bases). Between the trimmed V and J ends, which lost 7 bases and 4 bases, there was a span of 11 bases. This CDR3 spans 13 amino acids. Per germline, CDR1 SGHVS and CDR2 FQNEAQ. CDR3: CASTLRGYNEQFF. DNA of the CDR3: TGTGCCAGCACCCTACGGGGGTACAATGAGCAGTTCTTC. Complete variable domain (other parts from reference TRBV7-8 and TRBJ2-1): GAGVSQSPRYKVAKRGQDVALRCDPISGHVSLFWYQQALGQGPEFLTYFQNEAQLDKSGLPSDRFFAERPEGSVSTLKIQRTQQEDSAVYLCASTLRGYNEQFFGPGTRLTVL.

The chain's CDR3 is CASSRQRGFDYGYTF. The CDR3 coding sequence is TGTGCCAGCAGCCGACAGAGGGGGTTCGACTATGGCTACACCTTC. This sequence joins TRBV4-2 and TRBJ1-2; D is possibly TRBD1 (6 bases). Germline values: CDR1 LGHNA, CDR2 YNFKEQ. The CDR3 has 15 amino acids. With 4 bases removed from V and 3 bases from J, the gap between germline ends came to 15 bases.

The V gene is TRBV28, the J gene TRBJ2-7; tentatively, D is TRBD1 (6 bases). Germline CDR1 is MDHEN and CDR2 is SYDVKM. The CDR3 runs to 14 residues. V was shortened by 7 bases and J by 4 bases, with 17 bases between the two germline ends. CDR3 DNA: TGTGCCAGCAATCCTCTGGGGGCGCAATACGAGCAGTACTTC. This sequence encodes CASNPLGAQYEQYF.

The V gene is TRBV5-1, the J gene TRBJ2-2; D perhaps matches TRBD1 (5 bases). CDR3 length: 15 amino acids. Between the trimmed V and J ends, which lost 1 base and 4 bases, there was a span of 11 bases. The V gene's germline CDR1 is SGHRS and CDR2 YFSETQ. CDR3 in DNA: TGCGCCAGCAGCTTGCAGGGTTTGAGCACCGGGGAGCTGTTTTTT. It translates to CASSLQGLSTGELFF.

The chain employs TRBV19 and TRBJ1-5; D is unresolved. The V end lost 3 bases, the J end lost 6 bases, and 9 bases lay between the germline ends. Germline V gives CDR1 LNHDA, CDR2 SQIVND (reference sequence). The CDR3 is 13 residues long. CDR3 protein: CASSIFGVQPQHF. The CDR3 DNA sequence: TGTGCCAGTAGTATCTTCGGGGTTCAGCCCCAGCATTTT.

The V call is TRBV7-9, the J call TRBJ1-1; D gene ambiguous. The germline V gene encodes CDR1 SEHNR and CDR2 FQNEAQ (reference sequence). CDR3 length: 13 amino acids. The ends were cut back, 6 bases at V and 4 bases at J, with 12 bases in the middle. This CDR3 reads CASRSRSGTEAFF. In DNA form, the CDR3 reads TGTGCCAGCAGATCGCGGTCGGGCACTGAAGCTTTCTTT.

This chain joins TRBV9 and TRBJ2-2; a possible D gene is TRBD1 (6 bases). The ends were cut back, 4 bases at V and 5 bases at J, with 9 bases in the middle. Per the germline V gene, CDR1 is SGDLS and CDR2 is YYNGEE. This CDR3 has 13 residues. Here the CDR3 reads CASSLRGTGELFF. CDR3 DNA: TGTGCCAGCAGCCTTAGGGGGACCGGGGAGCTGTTTTTT.